Below are 31 T cell receptor beta chains sequenced from a single sample in a study of T cells of healthy individuals. TCRdb re-called the 5' RACE reads through MiXCR, storing one row per CDR3 protein. The sample has 55,000 to 65,000 distinct CDR3 sequences, roughly 15% seen once. The receptors stem from a human donor in good health.

The chain links TRBV12-3 or TRBV12-4 to TRBJ2-5; D not certain. This CDR3 spans 15 amino acids. V was pared by 1 base and J by 1 base, with 10 bases between. This CDR3 reads CASSLGLGTQETQYF. The CDR3 DNA reads TGTGCCAGCAGTTTAGGGTTAGGCACCCAAGAGACCCAGTACTTC.

This clonotype occurred many times. V usage is TRBV6-5 and J usage is TRBJ2-1, with a tentative D call TRBD2 (5 bases). Deletions cut 2 bases from V and 4 bases from J, with 15 bases between. This CDR3 has 16 amino acids. CDR1 and CDR2 from the germline V gene are MNHEY and SVGAGI. CDR3 sequence: CASSYHKGGGYNEQFF. The CDR3 DNA reads as TGTGCCAGCAGTTACCATAAGGGCGGCGGGTACAATGAGCAGTTCTTC.

The genes are TRBV3-1 and TRBJ1-3; D unclear. The germline V and J ends were trimmed by 3 bases and 2 bases, with 5 bases remaining between them. Germline loops: CDR1 LGHDT, CDR2 YNNKEL (reference sequence). The CDR3 spans 13 residues. This chain's CDR3 is CASSQIAGNTIYF. The CDR3 DNA is TGTGCCAGCAGCCAGATCGCTGGAAACACCATATATTTT.

This clonotype appeared many times. The chain carries TRBV5-1 and TRBJ2-1; TRBD2 matches 8 bases. CDR3 length: 16 amino acids. Germline CDR1 SGHRS, CDR2 YFSETQ. V was pared by 5 bases and J by 2 bases, with 9 bases of the junction left unmatched. CDR3: CASSQDGGGTYNEQFF. CDR3 in DNA: TGCGCCAGCAGTCAGGACGGGGGGGGAACCTACAATGAGCAGTTCTTC.

The chain joins TRBV12-5 to TRBJ2-1, with TRBD2 matching over 7 bases. This CDR3 comprises 13 residues. Per the germline V gene, CDR1 is LGHNT and CDR2 is FRNRAP. After removal of 6 bases from V and 5 bases from J, the junction contained 4 bases not matched to a gene. The CDR3 protein is CASGPLADNEQFF. The DNA for the CDR3 is TGTGCTAGTGGGCCTCTAGCGGACAATGAGCAGTTCTTC. Looking up the rest from reference TRBV12-5 and TRBJ2-1 gives the full variable domain: DARVTQTPRHKVTEMGQEVTMRCQPILGHNTVFWYRQTMMQGLELLAYFRNRAPLDDSGMPKDRFSAEMPDATLATLKIQPSEPRDSAVYFCASGPLADNEQFFGPGTRLTVL.

The table lists this clonotype with a few counts. The V and J genes are TRBV27 and TRBJ1-3; D is possibly TRBD1 (5 bases). The V gene's germline CDR1 is MNHEY and CDR2 SMNVEV (reference sequence). This CDR3 is built from 14 residues. The V gene lost 8 bases and the J gene lost 2 bases, with 13 bases spanning the gap. The CDR3 loop reads CASRTQGTGNTIYF. CDR3 bases: TGTGCCAGCCGGACTCAGGGAACTGGAAACACCATATATTTT.

In this sample, this clonotype turned up many times. The chain is built from TRBV11-2 and TRBJ2-4; 7 bases map to TRBD2. J lost 4 bases, V lost 7 bases, and 7 bases had no gene match. This CDR3 is built from 14 residues. Germline CDR1 and CDR2: SGHAT and FQNNGV. The CDR3 DNA is TGTGCCAGCACCGGGAGGACTCCTAAAAACATTCAGTACTTC. Protein product: CASTGRTPKNIQYF.

This clonotype was counted at least ten times. The chain links TRBV29-1 to TRBJ2-3; 9 bases agree with TRBD2. The CDR3 runs 13 residues. CDR1 SQVTM and CDR2 ANQGSEA come from the germline V gene. The V and J ends lost 3 bases and 4 bases, in that order; junction bases with no gene match: 2. This CDR3 reads CSVDSGSADTQYF. CDR3 sequence (DNA): TGCAGCGTTGATAGCGGGAGCGCAGATACGCAGTATTTT.

This clonotype occurred many times. This chain links TRBV5-1 with TRBJ1-3, with D hard to call. Germline V gene data show CDR1 as SGHRS and CDR2 as YFSETQ. CDR3 size: 15 residues. Trimming shortened V by 0 bases and J by 4 bases, and 11 bases separated the two germline ends. CDR3 DNA: TGCGCCAGCAGCTTGGGGTCCAGGATCGGAAACACCATATATTTT. Translation: CASSLGSRIGNTIYF.

This chain uses TRBV5-4 with TRBJ1-1; D is possibly TRBD1 (5 bases). With 3 bases removed from V and 1 base from J, the gap between germline ends came to 10 bases. Germline V lookup: CDR1 SGHNT, CDR2 YYREEE (reference sequence). This CDR3 spans 14 amino acids. The CDR3 spells CASSSNGQNTEAFF. In DNA, the CDR3 is TGTGCCAGCAGCTCGAACGGACAGAACACTGAAGCTTTCTTT.

This clonotype was seen repeatedly, ten times or more. The V gene is TRBV29-1, the J gene TRBJ1-2; D remains unclear. The CDR3 length is 14 residues. The germline gives CDR1 SQVTM, CDR2 ANQGSEA. V dropped 1 base and J dropped 6 bases, with 15 bases sitting between them. CDR3 sequence reads: CSVEGPLDVHGYTF. The CDR3, as DNA: TGCAGCGTTGAAGGTCCCCTGGATGTCCATGGCTACACCTTC.

Ten or more counts support this clonotype. The chain links TRBV28 to TRBJ1-2, with D perhaps TRBD1 (5 bases). In germline, CDR1 is MDHEN, CDR2 SYDVKM. The V and J ends lost 6 bases and 8 bases respectively, with 19 bases between them. The CDR3 consists of 14 residues. CDR3 in DNA: TGTGCCAGCAGAGCCGGGACTCCGTCGGTCGGCTACACCTTC. Amino acids: CASRAGTPSVGYTF.

The J gene is TRBJ1-4, the V gene TRBV28; 9 nucleotides line up with TRBD1. The CDR3 runs 15 residues. The ends lost 0 bases at V and 6 bases at J; junction bases unmatched: 2. The germline CDR1 and CDR2 sequences are MDHEN and SYDVKM. The CDR3: CASSLWGTGHEKLFF. The CDR3 DNA follows: TGTGCCAGCAGTTTATGGGGGACAGGGCATGAAAAACTGTTTTTT.

This clonotype was observed at least ten times. The chain has TRBV4-2 and TRBJ2-1; 11 bases are shared with TRBD2. Germline CDR1 LGHNA, CDR2 YNFKEQ. V lost 0 bases, J lost 6 bases, and 10 bases stayed unmatched. The CDR3 runs to 18 residues. The CDR3: CASSQEVPLAGGSNEQFF. The CDR3 DNA sequence: TGTGCCAGCAGCCAAGAAGTTCCGCTAGCGGGGGGTAGCAATGAGCAGTTCTTC.

This clonotype has a count of ten or more. The chain combines TRBV28 with TRBJ2-7, with D maybe TRBD2 (5 bases). This CDR3 contains 16 residues. Germline V lookup: CDR1 MDHEN, CDR2 SYDVKM. Deletions cut 2 bases from V and 4 bases from J, with 18 bases between. Here the CDR3 DNA reads TGTGCCAGCAGTTTACCTCCGGGATCCTCCCTTTACGAGCAGTACTTC. Its translation: CASSLPPGSSLYEQYF.

This clonotype was seen repeatedly, ten times or more. The chain employs TRBV11-2 and TRBJ2-1; D call uncertain. Trimming took off 4 bases at V and 1 base at J, with 11 bases between the two ends. The CDR3 runs to 15 residues. Per the germline V gene, CDR1 is SGHAT and CDR2 is FQNNGV. The CDR3: CASSYAWESYNEQFF. The CDR3 bases are TGTGCCAGCAGCTACGCGTGGGAATCCTACAATGAGCAGTTCTTC.

This clonotype was recorded many times. The chain has TRBV20-1 and TRBJ1-5, with TRBD1 matching over 12 bases. This CDR3 is 16 amino acids long. The V and J ends lost 2 bases and 7 bases, in that order; junction bases with no gene match: 9. CDR1 and CDR2 from the germline V gene are DFQATT and SNEGSKA (reference sequence). CDR3 nucleotides: TGCAGTGCTAGAATTACCGGGACAGGGGGCTCACAGCCCCAGCATTTT. Encoded protein: CSARITGTGGSQPQHF.

This chain connects TRBV6-4 to TRBJ2-1; 10 positions match TRBD2. J lost 4 bases, V lost 7 bases, and 7 bases had no gene match. CDR1 and CDR2 (germline): MRHNA, SNTAGT. The CDR3 has 15 residues. The CDR3 loop reads CASIRTSGEYNEQFF. The DNA for the CDR3 is TGTGCCAGCATCAGGACTAGCGGTGAATACAATGAGCAGTTCTTC.

This clonotype was observed at least ten times. The genes are TRBV3-1 and TRBJ1-1, with D uncertain. V was cut by 1 base and J by 1 base, with 4 bases left in between. This CDR3 comprises 13 residues. Germline loops: CDR1 LGHDT, CDR2 YNNKEL (reference sequence). CDR3 region: CASSQGRNTEAFF. DNA of the CDR3: TGTGCCAGCAGCCAAGGGAGGAACACTGAAGCTTTCTTT.

This clonotype was counted a few times. The chain employs TRBV6-1 and TRBJ2-2; D is ambiguous. The germline V and J ends were trimmed by 0 bases and 2 bases, with 16 bases remaining between them. This CDR3 spans 18 amino acids. CDR1 and CDR2 (germline): MNHNS, SASEGT. The CDR3 loop is CASSEAPSPPTNTGELFF. The CDR3 DNA is TGTGCCAGCAGTGAAGCGCCATCCCCCCCCACCAACACCGGGGAGCTGTTTTTT.

Comment on this clonotype: A read error is likely, as this CDR3 ends without the conserved phenylalanine or tryptophan. The limits of the CDR3 on the DNA are not certain, so only TCRdb's listed CDR3 is given. The V and J genes are TRBV6-2 or TRBV6-3 and TRBJ1-2. In germline, CDR1 is MNHEY, CDR2 SVGEGT. Inclusive of both ends, the CDR3 amounts to 9 amino acids. This chain's CDR3 is CASSPDCVY.

The chain recombines TRBV19 with TRBJ2-1; no firm D call. Germline V CDR1 and CDR2: LNHDA, SQIVND (reference sequence). CDR3 size: 13 residues. V was shortened by 3 bases and J by 7 bases, with 10 bases between the two germline ends. CDR3 loop: CASSIIWANEQFF. In DNA, the CDR3 is TGTGCCAGTAGTATTATCTGGGCAAATGAGCAGTTCTTC.

The gene calls are TRBV5-1 and TRBJ2-7, with TRBD1 matching over 8 bases. From germline, CDR1 is SGHRS and CDR2 YFSETQ. The J segment lost 2 bases and the V segment lost 3 bases, leaving 7 bases of the junction unmatched. The CDR3 sequence is 15 residues long. Written as DNA, the CDR3 is TGCGCCAGCAGCTATCGGGCAGGGGGCCCCTACGAGCAGTACTTC. Its translation is CASSYRAGGPYEQYF.

This clonotype was seen many times. The chain links TRBV20-1 to TRBJ2-1, with 7 nucleotides matching TRBD2. The germline V gene encodes CDR1 DFQATT and CDR2 SNEGSKA (reference sequence). The CDR3 spans 12 residues. The CDR3 loop reads CRPRGRAGEQFF. CDR3 bases: TGCAGGCCCCGCGGGAGAGCGGGTGAGCAGTTCTTC.

This clonotype was seen ten or more times. This chain uses TRBV7-2 with TRBJ1-1; D is unresolved. The CDR3 runs to 15 residues. Germline V gene data show CDR1 as SGHTA and CDR2 as FQGNSA. Trimming cost V 5 bases and J 0 bases, with 13 bases left between them. This CDR3 is CASSPRAVMNTEAFF. The CDR3 region has the DNA TGTGCCAGCAGCCCCCGGGCCGTTATGAACACTGAAGCTTTCTTT.

There are a few counts of this clonotype. The chain joins TRBV6-5 to TRBJ2-3; D is possibly TRBD2 (6 bases). The length of the CDR3 is 13 residues. The germline V gene encodes CDR1 MNHEY and CDR2 SVGAGI. V was trimmed by 11 bases and J by 2 bases, leaving 14 bases between them. The CDR3 DNA follows: TGTGCCGCCCGGGACTGGTCCACAGATACGCAGTATTTT. Amino acid sequence: CAARDWSTDTQYF.

CDR3 DNA: TGCAGCGTTGACAAGGCGGGACAGGCTAATGAAAAACTGTTTTTT. This sequence encodes CSVDKAGQANEKLFF. This chain links TRBV29-1 with TRBJ1-4, with 8 bases fitting TRBD1. Looked up from germline, CDR1 is SQVTM and CDR2 is ANQGSEA. Trimming took 3 bases from V and 3 from J; bases not matched to a gene: 6. This CDR3 comprises 15 residues. The variable domain in full, with the rest retrieved from reference TRBV29-1 and TRBJ1-4, is SAVISQKPSRDICQRGTSLTIQCQVDSQVTMMFWYRQQPGQSLTLIATANQGSEATYESGFVIDKFPISRPNLTFSTLTVSNMSPEDSSIYLCSVDKAGQANEKLFFGSGTQLSVL.

This clonotype appeared many times. CDR3 DNA sequence: TGTGCCAGCAGCCAAGACCAGGGGAAGGATCAGCCCCAGCATTTT. Translated, it gives CASSQDQGKDQPQHF. V is TRBV4-2 and J is TRBJ1-5; TRBD1 is a possible D gene (6 bases). V shed 0 bases and J shed 5 bases, with 11 bases lying between them. Per the germline V gene, CDR1 is LGHNA and CDR2 is YNFKEQ. CDR3 length: 15 residues.

The chain recombines TRBV7-2 with TRBJ2-3; perhaps TRBD2 as D (6 bases). This CDR3 is 15 amino acids long. Between the trimmed V and J ends, which lost 0 bases and 2 bases, there was a span of 9 bases. Germline CDR1 reads SGHTA; CDR2 reads FQGNSA. The CDR3 reads CASSLAAGSTDTQYF. As DNA, the CDR3 is TGTGCCAGCAGCTTAGCGGCGGGGTCCACAGATACGCAGTATTTT.

Many counts were recorded for this clonotype. This sequence joins TRBV25-1 and TRBJ2-7; D perhaps matches TRBD2 (6 bases). The CDR3 runs to 14 residues. Germline loops: CDR1 MGHDK, CDR2 SYGVNS. V lost 0 bases and J lost 3, with 9 bases in between. The CDR3 is CASSEYGSDYEQYF. For the CDR3, the DNA is TGTGCCAGCAGTGAATACGGGAGTGACTACGAGCAGTACTTC.

A few counts support this clonotype. The chain joins TRBV28 to TRBJ1-5; no clear D gene. V lost 8 bases to trimming and J lost 3 bases, with 14 bases between them. Germline assignment: CDR1 MDHEN and CDR2 SYDVKM. This CDR3 region has 14 residues. The CDR3 loop reads CASGGLGSNQPQHF. The CDR3 DNA reads as TGTGCCAGCGGAGGATTAGGGTCCAATCAGCCCCAGCATTTT.